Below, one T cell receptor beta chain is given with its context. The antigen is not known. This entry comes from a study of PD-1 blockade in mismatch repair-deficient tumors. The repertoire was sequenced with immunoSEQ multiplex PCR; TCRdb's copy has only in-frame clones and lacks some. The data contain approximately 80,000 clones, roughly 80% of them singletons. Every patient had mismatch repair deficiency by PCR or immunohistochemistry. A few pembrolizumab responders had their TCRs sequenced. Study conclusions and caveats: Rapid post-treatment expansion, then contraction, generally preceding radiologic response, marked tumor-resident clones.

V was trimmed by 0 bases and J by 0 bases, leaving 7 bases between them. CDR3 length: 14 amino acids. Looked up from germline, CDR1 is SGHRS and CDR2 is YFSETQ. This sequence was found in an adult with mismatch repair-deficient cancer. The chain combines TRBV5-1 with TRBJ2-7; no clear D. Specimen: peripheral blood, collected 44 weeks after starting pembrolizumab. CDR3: CASSLGSSSYEQYF. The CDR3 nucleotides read TGCGCCAGCAGCTTGGGGAGTTCCTCCTACGAGCAGTACTTC.